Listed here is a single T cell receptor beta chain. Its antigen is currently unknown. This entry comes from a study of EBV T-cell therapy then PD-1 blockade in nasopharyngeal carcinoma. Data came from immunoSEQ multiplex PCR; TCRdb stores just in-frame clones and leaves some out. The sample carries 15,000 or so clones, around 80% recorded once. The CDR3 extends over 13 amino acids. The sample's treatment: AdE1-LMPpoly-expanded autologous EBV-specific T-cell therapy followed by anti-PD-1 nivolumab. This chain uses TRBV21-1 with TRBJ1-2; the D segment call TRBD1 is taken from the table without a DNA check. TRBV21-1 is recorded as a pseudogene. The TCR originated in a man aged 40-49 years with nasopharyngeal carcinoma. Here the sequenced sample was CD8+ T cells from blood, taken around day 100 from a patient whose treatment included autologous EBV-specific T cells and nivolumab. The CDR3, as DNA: TGTGCCAGCAGACAGGGGACTAACTATGGCTACACCTTC. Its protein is CASRQGTNYGYTF.